The next 15 T cell receptor beta chains were all read from a single sample in a study of T cell repertoires in cytomegalovirus infection. TCRdb passed the reads through MiXCR, listing each CDR3 protein once. The data hold over 150,000 distinct CDR3 sequences, with approximately 15% observed a single time. Sequencing used PBMCs. These receptor sequences come from a human donor in good health (CMV status not recorded). Some clones in this sample may be carry-over from other donors' samples.

The chain links TRBV4-1 to TRBJ1-4; D call uncertain. CDR3 length equals 16 residues. The germline CDR1 and CDR2 sequences are MGHRA and YSYEKL. Deletions cut 0 bases from V and 0 bases from J, with 8 bases between. CDR3 sequence reads: CASSQDPHPTNEKLFF. The DNA for the CDR3 is TGCGCCAGCAGCCAAGATCCCCACCCAACTAATGAAAAACTGTTTTTT.

This clonotype was seen a handful of times. DNA for the CDR3: TGTGCCAGCAGCTTAGATCTTACCCTCGTTGACAGCTCATATGGCTACACCTTC. Amino acids: CASSLDLTLVDSSYGYTF. The chain uses TRBV11-2 and TRBJ1-2; the D gene is possibly TRBD1 (5 bases). Germline CDR1 is SGHAT and CDR2 is FQNNGV. The germline V and J ends were trimmed by 0 bases and 5 bases, with 22 bases remaining between them. The CDR3 is made up of 18 amino acids. Drawing the rest from reference TRBV11-2 and TRBJ1-2, the complete variable domain is EAGVAQSPRYKIIEKRQSVAFWCNPISGHATLYWYQQILGQGPKLLIQFQNNGVVDDSQLPKDRFSAERLKGVDSTLKIQPAKLEDSAVYLCASSLDLTLVDSSYGYTFGSGTRLTVV.

This clonotype was seen at least ten times. The V and J genes are TRBV6-5 and TRBJ2-1, with D perhaps TRBD1 (5 bases). The CDR3 extends over 14 amino acids. Germline assignment: CDR1 MNHEY and CDR2 SVGAGI. V was clipped by 4 bases and J by 1 base, with 8 bases between them. The CDR3 spells CASSSRVSYNEQFF. The DNA for the CDR3 is TGTGCCAGCAGTTCCAGGGTTTCCTACAATGAGCAGTTCTTC.

This clonotype appeared once. A much larger clone differs by one base, so this may be a read error. The chain recombines TRBV7-2 with TRBJ2-1, with D perhaps matching TRBD2 (6 bases). TRBJ2-7 explains the end of the DNA better; the J call may be wrong. CDR3 length: 14 residues. Per germline, CDR1 SGHTA and CDR2 FQGNSA. CDR3 coding DNA: TGTGCCAGCAGCTCCCGGGAGTCCTACAATGAGCAGTACTTC. It translates to CASSSRESYNEQYF.

This clonotype was counted at least ten times. The chain has TRBV25-1 and TRBJ2-1, with D unresolved. Germline-derived CDR1 and CDR2 are MGHDK and SYGVNS. Trimming left V 5 bases short and J 6 bases short, with 14 bases between. This CDR3 spans 14 amino acids. The CDR3 here is CASSFVGLGNEQFF. The DNA of the CDR3 is TGTGCCAGCAGTTTTGTGGGTTTGGGCAATGAGCAGTTCTTC. Full variable domain (outside the CDR3, taken from reference TRBV25-1 and TRBJ2-1): EADIYQTPRYLVIGTGKKITLECSQTMGHDKMYWYQQDPGMELHLIHYSYGVNSTEKGDLSSESTVSRIRTEHFPLTLESARPSHTSQYLCASSFVGLGNEQFFGPGTRLTVL.

The table lists this clonotype with many counts. The chain uses TRBV7-6 and TRBJ1-1, with 8 bases fitting TRBD1. The germline gives CDR1 SGHVS, CDR2 FNYEAQ. The CDR3 is made up of 14 amino acids. Germline trimming cut 5 bases from V and 0 bases from J; bases unmatched to any gene: 2. The CDR3 DNA is TGTGCCAGCAGCCGGACAGGGATGAACACTGAAGCTTTCTTT. Protein product: CASSRTGMNTEAFF. The whole variable domain, remainder taken from reference TRBV7-6 and TRBJ1-1, is GAGVSQSPRYKVTKRGQDVALRCDPISGHVSLYWYRQALGQGPEFLTYFNYEAQQDKSGLPNDRFSAERPEGSISTLTIQRTEQRDSAMYRCASSRTGMNTEAFFGQGTRLTVV.

The gene calls are TRBV27 and TRBJ2-1; TRBD2 agrees at 9 bases. J lost 7 bases, V lost 0 bases, and 4 bases had no gene match. CDR3 length: 15 amino acids. In germline, CDR1 is MNHEY, CDR2 SMNVEV (reference sequence). The CDR3 DNA reads TGTGCCAGCAGTTTATCGGGACTAGCAGGTAATGAGCAGTTCTTC. This translates into CASSLSGLAGNEQFF.

Remarks on this clonotype: Given a much more abundant clone one base away, this may be a read error. The chain is built from TRBV5-6 and TRBJ2-2, with D perhaps TRBD1 (5 bases). V lost 1 base, J lost 1 base, and 8 bases lay in between. The CDR3 has 15 amino acids. Germline CDR1 SGHDT, CDR2 YYEEEE. DNA of the CDR3: TGTGCCAGCAGCTTGCCGACAGTGAACACCGGGGAGCTGTTTTTT. Translation gives CASSLPTVNTGELFF.

The chain links TRBV29-1 to TRBJ2-2; weak D call: TRBD2 (6 bases). Germline values: CDR1 SQVTM, CDR2 ANQGSEA. V was cut by 3 bases and J by 4 bases, with 9 bases left in between. This CDR3 region has 13 residues. DNA of the CDR3: TGCAGCGTTGACAGGGACTCCACCGGGGAGCTGTTTTTT. It yields the protein CSVDRDSTGELFF.

DNA of the CDR3: TGTGCCAGCATCAAACTTGTGGGTGGGGAGTACACTGAAGCTTTCTTT. Its translation is CASIKLVGGEYTEAFF. This chain links TRBV11-2 with TRBJ1-1; D gene uncertain. The CDR3 sequence is 16 residues long. CDR1 and CDR2 (germline): SGHAT, FQNNGV. V shed 7 bases and J shed 3 bases, with 21 bases lying between them.

This chain links TRBV5-1 with TRBJ2-2; D unclear. CDR3 length: 17 residues. The germline V gene encodes CDR1 SGHRS and CDR2 YFSETQ. V was clipped by 3 bases and J by 1 base, with 16 bases between them. For the CDR3, the DNA is TGCGCCAGCAGCTCCAGAGCCCCGAAAGTGAACACCGGGGAGCTGTTTTTT. This gives the protein CASSSRAPKVNTGELFF.

The sample holds a few counts of this clonotype. The chain links TRBV5-6 to TRBJ1-3, with a tentative D call TRBD1 (5 bases). V lost 4 bases, J lost 5 bases, and 16 bases lay in between. Germline CDR1 SGHDT, CDR2 YYEEEE. The length of the CDR3 is 15 residues. Written as DNA, the CDR3 is TGTGCCAGCAGCACGGGGACCTTCGGAAGAAACACCATATATTTT. Translation: CASSTGTFGRNTIYF.

The CDR3 DNA reads as TGCGCCAGCAGGAGTGGGGAGAACACTGAAGCTTTCTTT. This translates into CASRSGENTEAFF. This sequence joins TRBV5-1 and TRBJ1-1; D call uncertain. CDR1 SGHRS and CDR2 YFSETQ come from the germline V gene. Trimming pared 5 bases from V and 1 base from J, leaving 9 bases between. The CDR3 loop spans 13 amino acids. The full variable domain, completed using reference TRBV5-1 and TRBJ1-1, is KAGVTQTPRYLIKTRGQQVTLSCSPISGHRSVSWYQQTPGQGLQFLFEYFSETQRNKGNFPGRFSGRQFSNSRSEMNVSTLELGDSALYLCASRSGENTEAFFGQGTRLTVV.

This clonotype was observed a few times. CDR3 coding DNA: TGTGCCAGCAGCTTGAGACTAGCGGGGCGGGGAGATACGCAGTATTTT. It codes for CASSLRLAGRGDTQYF. This chain uses TRBV5-4 with TRBJ2-3; 11 positions match TRBD2. V gave up 1 base and J gave up 5 bases; unmatched junction bases: 6. CDR1 is SGHNT and CDR2 is YYREEE in the germline V gene (reference sequence). This CDR3 region has 16 residues.

The J gene is TRBJ2-5, the V gene TRBV20-1, with D maybe TRBD2 (5 bases). The CDR3 runs 13 residues. Germline values: CDR1 DFQATT, CDR2 SNEGSKA (reference sequence). V gave up 5 bases and J gave up 2 bases, with 12 bases separating them. The CDR3 spells CSAGGLSQETQYF. CDR3 in DNA: TGCAGTGCTGGCGGGTTGTCGCAAGAGACCCAGTACTTC.